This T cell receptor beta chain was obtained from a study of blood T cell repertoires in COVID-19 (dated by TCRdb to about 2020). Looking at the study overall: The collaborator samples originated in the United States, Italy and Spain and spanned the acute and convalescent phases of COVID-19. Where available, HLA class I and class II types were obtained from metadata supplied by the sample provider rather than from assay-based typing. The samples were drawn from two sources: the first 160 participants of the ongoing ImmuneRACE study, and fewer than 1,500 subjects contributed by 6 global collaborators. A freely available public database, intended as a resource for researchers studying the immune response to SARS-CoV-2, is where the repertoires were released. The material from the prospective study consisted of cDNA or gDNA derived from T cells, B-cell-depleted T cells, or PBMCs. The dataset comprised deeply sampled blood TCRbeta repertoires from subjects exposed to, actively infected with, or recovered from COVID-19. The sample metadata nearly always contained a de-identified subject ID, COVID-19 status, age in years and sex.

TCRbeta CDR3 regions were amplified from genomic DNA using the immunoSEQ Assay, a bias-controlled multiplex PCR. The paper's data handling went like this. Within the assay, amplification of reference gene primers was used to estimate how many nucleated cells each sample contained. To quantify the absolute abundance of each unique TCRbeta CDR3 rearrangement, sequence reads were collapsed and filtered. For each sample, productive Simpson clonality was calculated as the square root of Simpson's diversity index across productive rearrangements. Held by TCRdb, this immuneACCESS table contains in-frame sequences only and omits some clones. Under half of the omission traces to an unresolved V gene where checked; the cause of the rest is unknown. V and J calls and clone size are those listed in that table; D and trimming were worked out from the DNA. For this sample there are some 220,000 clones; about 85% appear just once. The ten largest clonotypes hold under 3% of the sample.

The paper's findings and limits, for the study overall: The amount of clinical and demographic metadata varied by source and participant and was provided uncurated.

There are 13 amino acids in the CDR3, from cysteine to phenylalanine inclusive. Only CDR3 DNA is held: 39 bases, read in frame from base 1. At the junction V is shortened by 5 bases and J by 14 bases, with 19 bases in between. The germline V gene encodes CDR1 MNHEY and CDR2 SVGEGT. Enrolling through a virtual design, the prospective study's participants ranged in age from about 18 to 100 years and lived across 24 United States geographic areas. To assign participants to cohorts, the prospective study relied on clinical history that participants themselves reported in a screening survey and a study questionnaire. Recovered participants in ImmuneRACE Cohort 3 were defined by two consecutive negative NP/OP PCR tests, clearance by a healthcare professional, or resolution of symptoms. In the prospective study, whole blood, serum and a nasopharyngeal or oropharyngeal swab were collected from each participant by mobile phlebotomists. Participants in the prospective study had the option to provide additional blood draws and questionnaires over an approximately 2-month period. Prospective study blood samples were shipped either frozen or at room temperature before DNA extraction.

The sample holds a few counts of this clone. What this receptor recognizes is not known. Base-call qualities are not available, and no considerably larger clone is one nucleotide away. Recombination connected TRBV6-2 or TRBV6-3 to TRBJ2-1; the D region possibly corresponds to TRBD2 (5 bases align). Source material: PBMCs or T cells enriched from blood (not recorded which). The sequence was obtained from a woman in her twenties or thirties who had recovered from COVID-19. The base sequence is TGTGCCAGCAGTCCGGTTAACAGCCGGCGGGAGTTCTTC. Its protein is CASSPVNSRREFF.